The 31 T cell receptor beta chains in this list originate from one sample, sequenced in a study of neurological immune-mediated disorders. TCRdb called the 5' RACE reads again in MiXCR, with one record for every CDR3 protein. Of 50,000 to 70,000 distinct CDR3 sequences in the sample, about 2.5% are singletons; the top ten hold approximately 3%. Sequenced sample: PBMCs. These receptors were collected from a man aged 50 to 60 with multiple sclerosis.

This clonotype was observed many times. The chain recombines TRBV27 with TRBJ2-5; D gene ambiguous. The CDR3 is 12 residues long. The V gene lost 9 bases and the J gene lost 1 base, with 9 bases spanning the gap. CDR1 is MNHEY and CDR2 is SMNVEV in the germline V gene (reference sequence). CDR3: CARGWSQETQYF. The CDR3 DNA reads as TGTGCCAGGGGGTGGAGCCAAGAGACCCAGTACTTC.

This clonotype has at least ten counts. The rearrangement joins TRBV3-1 to TRBJ1-6; D not resolved. CDR1 LGHDT and CDR2 YNNKEL come from the germline V gene (reference sequence). The CDR3 contains 15 residues. V lost 3 bases and J lost 10, with 16 bases in between. CDR3 in DNA: TGTGCCAGCAGCCAGCTGAATCCGACCGAATCACCCCTCCACTTT. Residues: CASSQLNPTESPLHF.

In its sample, this clonotype was seen many times. This chain links TRBV3-1 with TRBJ2-5; no definite D call. Germline V gene sequence: CDR1 LGHDT, CDR2 YNNKEL (reference sequence). This CDR3 has 13 residues. V was clipped by 2 bases and J by 5 bases, with 9 bases between them. CDR3 sequence (DNA): TGTGCCAGCAGCCAATGGGCTCTGGAGACCCAGTACTTC. It is translated as CASSQWALETQYF.

This clonotype has at least ten counts. This chain connects TRBV7-2 to TRBJ2-2; D perhaps matches TRBD2 (5 bases). Looked up from germline, CDR1 is SGHTA and CDR2 is FQGNSA. The CDR3 has 13 amino acids. Deletions cut 1 base from V and 9 bases from J, with 9 bases between. The CDR3 region has the DNA TGTGCCAGCAGCTTAGAATCCGGGAGGGAGCTGTTTTTT. This codes for CASSLESGRELFF.

This clonotype was observed many times. This chain uses TRBV5-6 with TRBJ1-2; 9 nucleotides match TRBD1. The CDR3 is 14 amino acids. The V segment lost 1 base and the J segment 8 bases; nucleotides outside the gene matches: 6. CDR1 is SGHDT, CDR2 YYEEEE, per germline. The CDR3 DNA reads TGTGCCAGCAGCTTGTGGGGACAGGGTGACGGCTACACCTTC. Its protein is CASSLWGQGDGYTF. The whole variable domain, remainder taken from reference TRBV5-6 and TRBJ1-2, is DAGVTQSPTHLIKTRGQQVTLRCSPKSGHDTVSWYQQALGQGPQFIFQYYEEEERQRGNFPDRFSGHQFPNYSSELNVNALLLGDSALYLCASSLWGQGDGYTFGSGTRLTVV.

This clonotype came up many times. The CDR3, as DNA: TGTGCCAGCAGCTTAGCGCACCAAGATACGCAGTATTTT. Protein sequence: CASSLAHQDTQYF. The V call is TRBV7-2, the J call TRBJ2-3; D is unresolved. The CDR3 contains 13 residues. V was trimmed by 0 bases and J by 5 bases, leaving 6 bases between them. Per germline, CDR1 SGHTA and CDR2 FQGNSA.

This CDR3 reads CASSLEGLNTEAFF. CDR3 sequence (DNA): TGTGCCAGCAGCTTGGAGGGTTTGAACACTGAAGCTTTCTTT. J is TRBJ1-1 and V is TRBV7-9; D uncertain. The CDR3 loop spans 14 amino acids. Germline CDR1 and CDR2: SEHNR and FQNEAQ (reference sequence). V lost 3 bases and J lost 0, with 8 bases in between.

This clonotype was observed many times. Written as DNA, the CDR3 is TGTGCCTGGAGTGAAGGACAGGGGAGTCAGCCCCAGCATTTT. This sequence encodes CAWSEGQGSQPQHF. V usage is TRBV30 and J usage is TRBJ1-5; TRBD1 matches 9 bases. The germline V gene has CDR1 GTSNPN and CDR2 SVGIG (reference sequence). The junction had 4 bases not matched to a gene; V was cut back by 1 base and J by 6 bases. The CDR3 has 14 amino acids.

V usage is TRBV12-3 or TRBV12-4 and J usage is TRBJ1-3, with D unresolved. The CDR3 length is 13 residues. The V end was cut by 4 bases, the J end by 2 bases, with 6 bases between. The chain's CDR3 is CASSWQTGNTIYF. In DNA form, the CDR3 reads TGTGCCAGCAGTTGGCAGACTGGAAACACCATATATTTT.

This clonotype was seen at least ten times. The genes are TRBV5-6 and TRBJ1-1, with unresolved D. CDR1 SGHDT and CDR2 YYEEEE come from the germline V gene. This CDR3 is 17 amino acids long. The V gene lost 0 bases and the J gene lost 3 bases, with 18 bases spanning the gap. This chain's CDR3 is CASSLVRSSFSDTEAFF. Written as DNA, the CDR3 is TGTGCCAGCAGCTTGGTCCGTTCCTCGTTTAGTGACACTGAAGCTTTCTTT.

This clonotype has ten or more counts. This chain uses TRBV4-3 with TRBJ1-6; perhaps TRBD1 as D (5 bases). This CDR3 has 16 residues. Germline-derived CDR1 and CDR2 are LGHNA and YSLEER. V shed 2 bases and J shed 5 bases, with 13 bases lying between them. The CDR3 DNA sequence: TGCGCCAGCAGCCAACAGATGGGGGTAAATAATTCACCCCTCCACTTT. It translates to CASSQQMGVNNSPLHF.

This clonotype was detected many times. The J gene is TRBJ1-2, the V gene TRBV2; no clear D. Germline lookup yields CDR1 SNHLY and CDR2 FYNNEI. V was pared by 8 bases and J by 0 bases, with 16 bases between. This CDR3 has 15 amino acids. The chain's CDR3 is CASGSDSLANYGYTF. In DNA form, the CDR3 reads TGTGCCAGCGGGTCAGACTCTTTAGCTAACTATGGCTACACCTTC.

Many counts were recorded for this clonotype. V usage is TRBV6-1 and J usage is TRBJ1-2; unclear D gene. The CDR3 is 14 amino acids. Germline CDR1 MNHNS, CDR2 SASEGT. The V end lost 3 bases, the J end lost 6 bases, and 14 bases lay between the germline ends. This CDR3 reads CASSDGRVWDGYTF. CDR3 DNA sequence: TGTGCCAGCAGTGACGGTCGGGTATGGGATGGCTACACCTTC.

This clonotype was recorded a few times. The rearrangement uses TRBV6-5 and TRBJ2-5, with D perhaps TRBD2 (5 bases). Trimming stripped 6 bases from V and 2 bases from J, with 13 bases between. The CDR3 loop spans 14 amino acids. Germline values: CDR1 MNHEY, CDR2 SVGAGI. CDR3 DNA: TGTGCCAGCAGCTCCACCCGGGATCAAGAGACCCAGTACTTC. Protein product: CASSSTRDQETQYF.

This clonotype was observed at least ten times. CDR3 in DNA: TGCGCCAGCAGCCTCCCGGGAGATGAGCAGTTCTTC. Its translation: CASSLPGDEQFF. The rearrangement uses TRBV4-3 and TRBJ2-1, with a tentative D call TRBD2 (6 bases). Trimming took off 4 bases at V and 8 bases at J, with 9 bases between the two ends. CDR1 is LGHNA and CDR2 is YSLEER in the germline V gene. The CDR3 totals 12 residues.

Ten or more counts support this clonotype. J is TRBJ2-7 and V is TRBV10-2; D gene unclear. This CDR3 contains 11 residues. Germline V gene lookup returns CDR1 WSHSY and CDR2 SAAADI. Trimming pared 4 bases from V and 7 bases from J, leaving 8 bases between. The CDR3 loop is CASSGLEEQYF. DNA for the CDR3: TGCGCCAGCAGTGGTCTGGAAGAGCAGTACTTC.

Many counts were recorded for this clonotype. This chain links TRBV5-5 with TRBJ2-3; D call uncertain. This CDR3 comprises 14 residues. V shed 0 bases and J shed 2 bases, with 7 bases lying between them. The germline V gene has CDR1 SGHKS and CDR2 YYEKEE (reference sequence). CDR3 coding DNA: TGTGCCAGCAGCTTGGAGGTGACCACAGATACGCAGTATTTT. Protein sequence: CASSLEVTTDTQYF.

This clonotype has ten or more counts. The chain links TRBV3-1 to TRBJ2-3; maybe TRBD2 (5 bases). From germline, CDR1 is LGHDT and CDR2 YNNKEL (reference sequence). The V gene lost 2 bases and the J gene lost 1 base, with 10 bases spanning the gap. The CDR3 totals 15 residues. CDR3 region: CASSQMGDGTDTQYF. CDR3 DNA: TGTGCCAGCAGCCAAATGGGAGATGGCACAGATACGCAGTATTTT.

This clonotype was observed many times. J is TRBJ2-2 and V is TRBV7-9; D is undetermined. The CDR3 is made up of 15 amino acids. The V and J ends lost 3 bases and 5 bases respectively, with 13 bases between them. Germline CDR1 reads SEHNR; CDR2 reads FQNEAQ (reference sequence). This CDR3 reads CASSFSVSWTGELFF. CDR3 nucleotide sequence: TGTGCCAGCAGCTTCTCAGTGTCCTGGACCGGGGAGCTGTTTTTT.

In this sample, this clonotype turned up many times. The DNA of the CDR3 is TGCGCCAGCAGCTCCGGGACGGCCCTTTACGAGCAGTACTTC. Amino acids: CASSSGTALYEQYF. The gene calls are TRBV5-1 and TRBJ2-7, with D perhaps matching TRBD1 or TRBD2 (5 bases each). Germline-derived CDR1 and CDR2 are SGHRS and YFSETQ. CDR3 length: 14 residues. Trimming cost V 3 bases and J 4 bases, with 14 bases left between them.

Concerning this clonotype: This may come from a read error, since a much larger clone is one base off. The chain is built from TRBV7-7 and TRBJ2-2; D perhaps matches TRBD2 (5 bases). The CDR3 loop spans 14 amino acids. Germline assignment: CDR1 SSHAT and CDR2 FNYEAQ (reference sequence). V lost 4 bases and J 0 bases, leaving 6 bases between the germline ends. CDR3 nucleotide sequence: TGTGCCAGCAGCTCGGGAACGAACACCGGGGAGCTGTTTTTT. Amino acid sequence: CASSSGTNTGELFF.

This clonotype was counted many times. The gene calls are TRBV6-2 or TRBV6-3 and TRBJ2-1; D remains ambiguous. The V gene lost 5 bases and the J gene lost 0 bases, with 5 bases spanning the gap. From germline, CDR1 is MNHEY and CDR2 SVGEGT. The CDR3 is 13 residues long. CDR3 residues: CASSTSSYNEQFF. The CDR3 DNA follows: TGTGCCAGCAGTACCAGCTCCTACAATGAGCAGTTCTTC.

This clonotype came up many times. V and J are TRBV7-6 and TRBJ2-7, with D perhaps TRBD2 (5 bases). Trimming shortened V by 2 bases and J by 2 bases, and 16 bases separated the two germline ends. The CDR3 is 16 amino acids. Germline V gene data show CDR1 as SGHVS and CDR2 as FNYEAQ. Here the CDR3 DNA reads TGTGCCAGCAGCTTACCGCGGGTGGCAGGACCCTACGAGCAGTACTTC. Encoded protein: CASSLPRVAGPYEQYF.

This clonotype was recorded at least ten times. The chain carries TRBV20-1 and TRBJ2-3, with D possibly TRBD2 on 5 matching bases. The germline V gene encodes CDR1 DFQATT and CDR2 SNEGSKA (reference sequence). The CDR3 spans 15 residues. Between the trimmed V and J ends, which lost 2 bases and 2 bases, there was a span of 14 bases. The CDR3 reads CSARIREGSTDTQYF. CDR3 nucleotide sequence: TGCAGTGCTAGAATCCGGGAAGGGTCCACAGATACGCAGTATTTT.

This clonotype was counted ten times or more. V is TRBV29-1 and J is TRBJ2-3; D remains ambiguous. The CDR3 has 12 residues. V lost 0 bases and J 5 bases, leaving 6 bases between the germline ends. CDR1 and CDR2 from the germline V gene are SQVTM and ANQGSEA. CDR3 DNA: TGCAGCGTTGAAGATCCTCAAGATACGCAGTATTTT. It is translated as CSVEDPQDTQYF.

The sample holds many counts of this clonotype. The rearrangement uses TRBV10-2 and TRBJ2-3; D remains unclear. The V gene's germline CDR1 is WSHSY and CDR2 SAAADI. The CDR3 has 15 amino acids. Deletions cut 0 bases from V and 0 bases from J, with 7 bases between. The CDR3 protein is CASSESFLSTDTQYF. For the CDR3, the DNA is TGCGCCAGCAGTGAGTCTTTTCTCAGCACAGATACGCAGTATTTT.

This clonotype showed up many times. The rearrangement uses TRBV7-2 and TRBJ1-2, with TRBD1 matching over 10 bases. The length of the CDR3 is 15 residues. V shed 4 bases, J shed 1 base, and the junction held 3 bases outside the gene matches. Germline CDR1 and CDR2: SGHTA and FQGNSA. The CDR3 here is CASSSDRGDNYGYTF. For the CDR3, the DNA is TGTGCCAGCAGCTCGGACAGGGGGGATAACTATGGCTACACCTTC.

J is TRBJ2-7 and V is TRBV5-1, with D perhaps matching TRBD2 (5 bases). Germline V CDR1 and CDR2: SGHRS, YFSETQ. V was clipped by 0 bases and J by 7 bases, with 17 bases between them. The CDR3 consists of 15 residues. The CDR3 sequence: CASSLAGIPLNEQYF. The CDR3 DNA reads as TGCGCCAGCAGCTTGGCGGGGATCCCCCTCAATGAGCAGTACTTC.

This clonotype was seen repeatedly, ten times or more. This chain connects TRBV20-1 to TRBJ2-1, with TRBD2 as a possible D gene (6 bases). Between the trimmed V and J ends, which lost 6 bases and 4 bases, there was a span of 19 bases. This CDR3 region has 15 residues. The germline V gene has CDR1 DFQATT and CDR2 SNEGSKA (reference sequence). The CDR3 here is CSAKLATHLYNEQFF. The CDR3 DNA reads as TGCAGTGCGAAGCTAGCGACACACCTTTACAATGAGCAGTTCTTC.

This clonotype has a count of ten or more. V gene TRBV20-1 combines with J gene TRBJ2-1; D call uncertain. The V and J ends lost 1 base and 7 bases respectively, with 8 bases between them. This CDR3 region has 12 residues. The germline CDR1 and CDR2 sequences are DFQATT and SNEGSKA (reference sequence). CDR3 sequence reads: CSARAGVNEQFF. The CDR3 nucleotides are TGCAGTGCTAGAGCTGGGGTTAATGAGCAGTTCTTC.

The sample holds many counts of this clonotype. The J gene is TRBJ1-2, the V gene TRBV7-2; 7 nucleotides line up with TRBD1. V shed 7 bases, J shed 4 bases, and the junction held 12 bases outside the gene matches. Germline loops: CDR1 SGHTA, CDR2 FQGNSA. The length of the CDR3 is 15 residues. The CDR3 here is CASTPGTEFSYGYTF. The CDR3 DNA follows: TGTGCCAGCACCCCGGGGACAGAGTTTAGCTATGGCTACACCTTC.